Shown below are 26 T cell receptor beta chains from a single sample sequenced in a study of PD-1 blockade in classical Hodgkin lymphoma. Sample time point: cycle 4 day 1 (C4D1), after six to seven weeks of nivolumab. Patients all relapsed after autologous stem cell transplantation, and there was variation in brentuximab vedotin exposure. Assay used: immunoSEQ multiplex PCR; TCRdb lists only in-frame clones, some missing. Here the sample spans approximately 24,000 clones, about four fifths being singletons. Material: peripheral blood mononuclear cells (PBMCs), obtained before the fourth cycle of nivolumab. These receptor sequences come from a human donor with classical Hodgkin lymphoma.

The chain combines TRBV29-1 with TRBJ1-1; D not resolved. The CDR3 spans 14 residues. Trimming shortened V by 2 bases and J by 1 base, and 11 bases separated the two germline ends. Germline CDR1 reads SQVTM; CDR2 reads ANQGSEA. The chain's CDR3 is CSVELGGKNTEAFF. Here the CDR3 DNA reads TGCAGCGTTGAACTAGGAGGGAAGAACACTGAAGCTTTCTTT.

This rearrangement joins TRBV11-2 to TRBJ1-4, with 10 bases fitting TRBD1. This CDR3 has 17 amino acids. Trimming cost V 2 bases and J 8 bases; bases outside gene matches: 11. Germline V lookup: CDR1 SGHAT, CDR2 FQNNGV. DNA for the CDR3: TGTGCCAGCAGCTTATCACCCGTCGGGACAGGGGTCGAAAAACTGTTTTTT. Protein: CASSLSPVGTGVEKLFF.

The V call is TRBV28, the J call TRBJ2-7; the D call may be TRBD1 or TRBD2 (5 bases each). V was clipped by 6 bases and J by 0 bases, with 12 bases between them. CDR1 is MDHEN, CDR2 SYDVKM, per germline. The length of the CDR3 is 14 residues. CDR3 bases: TGTGCCAGCAGGCCTCACGGGGCCTCCTACGAGCAGTACTTC. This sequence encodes CASRPHGASYEQYF.

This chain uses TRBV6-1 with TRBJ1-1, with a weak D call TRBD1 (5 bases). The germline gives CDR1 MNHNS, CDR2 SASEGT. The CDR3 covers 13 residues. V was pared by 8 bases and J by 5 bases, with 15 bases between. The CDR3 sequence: CASGDAPGTEAFF. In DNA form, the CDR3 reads TGTGCCAGCGGGGACGCACCAGGGACTGAAGCTTTCTTT.

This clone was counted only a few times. The CDR3 protein is CASGRMNTEAFF. DNA of the CDR3: TGCGCCAGTGGACGGATGAACACTGAAGCTTTCTTT. V is TRBV10-1 and J is TRBJ1-1, with D uncertain. This CDR3 has 12 amino acids. Germline CDR1 reads WNHNN; CDR2 reads SYGVQD (reference sequence). V lost 9 bases and J lost 0, with 8 bases in between.

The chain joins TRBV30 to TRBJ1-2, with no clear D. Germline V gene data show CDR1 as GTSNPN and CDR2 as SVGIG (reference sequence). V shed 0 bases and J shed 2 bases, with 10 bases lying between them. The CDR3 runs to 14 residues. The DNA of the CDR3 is TGTGCCTGGAGTGTCGTACAACAGAACTATGGCTACACCTTC. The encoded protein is CAWSVVQQNYGYTF.

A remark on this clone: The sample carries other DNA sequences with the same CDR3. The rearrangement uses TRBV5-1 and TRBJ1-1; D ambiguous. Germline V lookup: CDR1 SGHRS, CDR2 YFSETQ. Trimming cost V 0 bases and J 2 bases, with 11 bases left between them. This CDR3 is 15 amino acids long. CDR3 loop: CASSLVPGANTEAFF. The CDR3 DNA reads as TGCGCCAGCAGCTTGGTTCCAGGAGCTAACACTGAAGCTTTCTTT.

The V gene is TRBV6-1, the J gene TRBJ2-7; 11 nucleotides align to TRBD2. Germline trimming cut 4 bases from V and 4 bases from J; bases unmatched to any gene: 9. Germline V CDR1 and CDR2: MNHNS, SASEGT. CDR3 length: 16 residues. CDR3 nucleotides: TGTGCCAGCAGTGTAACTAGCGGGGGACGCCGTTACGAGCAGTACTTC. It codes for CASSVTSGGRRYEQYF.

Written as DNA, the CDR3 is TGTGCCAGTAGGGGGTTACTGGGCAGGGATATCAGCCCCCAGCATTTT. As protein: CASRGLLGRDISPQHF. The chain is built from TRBV19 and TRBJ1-5; tentative D call: TRBD1 (5 bases). Between the trimmed V and J ends, which lost 6 bases and 10 bases, there was a span of 25 bases. The length of the CDR3 is 16 residues. Germline V gene sequence: CDR1 LNHDA, CDR2 SQIVND (reference sequence).

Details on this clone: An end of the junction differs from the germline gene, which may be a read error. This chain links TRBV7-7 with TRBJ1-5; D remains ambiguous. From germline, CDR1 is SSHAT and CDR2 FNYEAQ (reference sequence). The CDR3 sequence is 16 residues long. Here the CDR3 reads CASSLSLARPDQPQHF. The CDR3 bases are TGTGCTAGCAGCTTGAGCCTCGCGCGGCCCGATCAGCCCCAGCATTTT.

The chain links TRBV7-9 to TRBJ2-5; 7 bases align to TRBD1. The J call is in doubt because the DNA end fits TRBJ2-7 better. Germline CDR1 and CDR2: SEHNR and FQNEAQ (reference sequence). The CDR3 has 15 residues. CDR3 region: CASSLARDSAYEQYF. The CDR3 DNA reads TGTGCCAGCAGCTTAGCCCGGGACAGCGCCTACGAGCAGTACTTC.

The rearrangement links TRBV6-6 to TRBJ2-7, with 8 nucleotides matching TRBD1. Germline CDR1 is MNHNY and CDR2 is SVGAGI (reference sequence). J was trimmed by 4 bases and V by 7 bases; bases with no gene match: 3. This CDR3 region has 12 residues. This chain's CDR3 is CASNRQGYEQYF. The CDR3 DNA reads TGTGCCAGCAATCGACAGGGGTACGAGCAGTACTTC.

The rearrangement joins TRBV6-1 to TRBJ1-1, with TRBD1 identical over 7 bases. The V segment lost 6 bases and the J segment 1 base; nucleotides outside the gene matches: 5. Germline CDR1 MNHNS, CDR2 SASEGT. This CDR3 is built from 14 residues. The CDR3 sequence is CASSIQGRNTEAFF. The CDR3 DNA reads TGTGCCAGCAGCATACAGGGGAGGAACACTGAAGCTTTCTTT.

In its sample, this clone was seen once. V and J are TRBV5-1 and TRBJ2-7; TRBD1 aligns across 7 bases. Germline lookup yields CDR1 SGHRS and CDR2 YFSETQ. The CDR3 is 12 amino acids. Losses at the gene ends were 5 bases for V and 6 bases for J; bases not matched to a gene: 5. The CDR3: CASRQTGAEQYF. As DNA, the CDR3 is TGCGCCAGCAGACAAACAGGGGCCGAGCAGTACTTC.

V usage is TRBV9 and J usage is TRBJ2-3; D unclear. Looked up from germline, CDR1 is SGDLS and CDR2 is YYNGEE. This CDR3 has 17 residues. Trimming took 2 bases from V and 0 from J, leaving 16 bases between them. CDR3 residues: CASSVQGGVLSTDTQYF. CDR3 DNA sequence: TGTGCCAGCAGCGTCCAAGGTGGCGTATTAAGCACAGATACGCAGTATTTT.

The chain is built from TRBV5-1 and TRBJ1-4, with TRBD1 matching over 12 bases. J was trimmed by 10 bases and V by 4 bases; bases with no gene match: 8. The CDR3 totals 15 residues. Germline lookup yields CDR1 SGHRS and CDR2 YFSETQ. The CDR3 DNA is TGCGCCAGCAGCCGCGGGACAGGGGGCTTTAGAAAACTGTTTTTT. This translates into CASSRGTGGFRKLFF.

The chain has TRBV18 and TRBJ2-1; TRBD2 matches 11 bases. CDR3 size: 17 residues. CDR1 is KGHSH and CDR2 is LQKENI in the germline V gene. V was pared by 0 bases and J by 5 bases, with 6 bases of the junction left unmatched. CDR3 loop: CASSPPAGSGRDNEQFF. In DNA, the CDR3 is TGTGCCAGCTCACCACCGGCGGGTAGCGGGAGGGACAATGAGCAGTTCTTC.

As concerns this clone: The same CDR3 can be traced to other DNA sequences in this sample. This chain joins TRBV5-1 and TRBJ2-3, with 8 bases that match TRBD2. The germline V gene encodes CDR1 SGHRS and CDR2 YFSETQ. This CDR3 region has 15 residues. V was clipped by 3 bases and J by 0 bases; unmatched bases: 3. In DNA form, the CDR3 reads TGCGCCAGCAGCTGGAGCGGGGGTAGCACAGATACGCAGTATTTT. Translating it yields CASSWSGGSTDTQYF.

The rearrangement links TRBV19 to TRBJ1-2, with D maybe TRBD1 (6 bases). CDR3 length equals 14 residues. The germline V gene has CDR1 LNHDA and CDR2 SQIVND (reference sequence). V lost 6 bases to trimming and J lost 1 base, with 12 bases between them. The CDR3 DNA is TGTGCCAGTAGCCGGGACACTCTTAACTATGGCTACACCTTC. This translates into CASSRDTLNYGYTF.

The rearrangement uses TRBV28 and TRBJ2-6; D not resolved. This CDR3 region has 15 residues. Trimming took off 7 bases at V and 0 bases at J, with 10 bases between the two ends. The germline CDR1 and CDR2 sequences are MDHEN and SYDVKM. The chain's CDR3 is CASTHGFSGANVLTF. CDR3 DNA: TGTGCCAGCACCCATGGGTTCTCTGGGGCCAACGTCCTGACTTTC.

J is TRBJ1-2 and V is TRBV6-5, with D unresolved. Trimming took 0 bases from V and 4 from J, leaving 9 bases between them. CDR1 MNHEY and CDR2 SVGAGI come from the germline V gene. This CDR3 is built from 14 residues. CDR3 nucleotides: TGTGCCAGCAGTTACTCGGCCGGGCTCTATGGCTACACCTTC. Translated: CASSYSAGLYGYTF.

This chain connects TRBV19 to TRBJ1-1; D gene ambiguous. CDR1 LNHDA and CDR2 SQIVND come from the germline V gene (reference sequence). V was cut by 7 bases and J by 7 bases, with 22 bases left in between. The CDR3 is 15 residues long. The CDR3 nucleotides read TGTGCCAGTACAAATTGGAGGCCCGGTAGGAGTGAAGCTTTCTTT. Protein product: CASTNWRPGRSEAFF.

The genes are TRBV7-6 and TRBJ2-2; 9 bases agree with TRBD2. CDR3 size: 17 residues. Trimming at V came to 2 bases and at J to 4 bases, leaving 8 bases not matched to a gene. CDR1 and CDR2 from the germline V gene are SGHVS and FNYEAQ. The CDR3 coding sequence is TGTGCCAGCAGCTTATCGAGTAGCGGGAGTTTCACCGGGGAGCTGTTTTTT. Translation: CASSLSSSGSFTGELFF.

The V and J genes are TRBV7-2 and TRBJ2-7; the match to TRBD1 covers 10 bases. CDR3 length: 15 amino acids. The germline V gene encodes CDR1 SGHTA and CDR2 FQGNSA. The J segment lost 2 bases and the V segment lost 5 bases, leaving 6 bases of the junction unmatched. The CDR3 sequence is CASSIRDRGPYEQYF. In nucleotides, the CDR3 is TGTGCCAGCAGCATCCGGGACAGGGGTCCCTACGAGCAGTACTTC.

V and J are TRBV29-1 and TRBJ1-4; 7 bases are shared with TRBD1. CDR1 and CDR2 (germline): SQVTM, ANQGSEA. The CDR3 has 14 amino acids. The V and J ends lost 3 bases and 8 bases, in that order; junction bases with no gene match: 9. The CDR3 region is CSVEFEGAREKLFF. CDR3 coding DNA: TGCAGCGTTGAGTTTGAGGGGGCTAGAGAAAAACTGTTTTTT.

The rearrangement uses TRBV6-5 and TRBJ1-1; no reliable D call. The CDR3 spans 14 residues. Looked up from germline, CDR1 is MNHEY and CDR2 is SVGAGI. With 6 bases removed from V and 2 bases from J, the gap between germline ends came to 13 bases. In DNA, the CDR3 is TGTGCCAGCAGCAATTCAGGTCGTAACACTGAAGCTTTCTTT. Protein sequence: CASSNSGRNTEAFF.